The 6 T cell receptor beta chains below all came from one sample that was sequenced in a study of blood T cell repertoires in COVID-19 (dated by TCRdb to the early 2020s). Library construction relied on the immunoSEQ multiplex PCR assay. Entries here come from immuneACCESS through TCRdb and include only in-frame sequences with V and J called. Some clones fail to appear in such tables; in the studies checked, an unresolved V gene covers under half of the shortfall, and the cause of the remainder is unknown. The table for this sample lists some 120,000 clones; around four fifths of them were counted only once. In total, the top ten clones hold about 2.2% of the sample. Material for sequencing was peripheral blood. Receptors were obtained from a man between 25 and 39 years old with acute or convalescent COVID-19.

This clone was detected only a few times. CDR3 sequence (DNA): TGTGCCAGCAGCTTAGAGTTCGGGACAGACGATGGCTACACCTTC. Protein sequence: CASSLEFGTDDGYTF. The V gene is TRBV11-2, the J gene TRBJ1-2; TRBD1 aligns across 7 bases. Trimming cost V 0 bases and J 6 bases; bases outside gene matches: 7. The CDR3 is 15 residues long. Germline-derived CDR1 and CDR2 are SGHAT and FQNNGV.

The gene calls are TRBV12-5 and TRBJ1-2; D gene ambiguous. There are 16 residues in the CDR3. The V and J ends lost 0 bases and 5 bases respectively, with 16 bases between them. Germline V CDR1 and CDR2: LGHNT, FRNRAP. The CDR3 nucleotides are TGTGCTAGTGGTTTGGTACCGTTGGATTCGGGGTATGGCTACACCTTC. Translation: CASGLVPLDSGYGYTF. The whole variable domain, filled in from reference TRBV12-5 and TRBJ1-2, reads DARVTQTPRHKVTEMGQEVTMRCQPILGHNTVFWYRQTMMQGLELLAYFRNRAPLDDSGMPKDRFSAEMPDATLATLKIQPSEPRDSAVYFCASGLVPLDSGYGYTFGSGTRLTVV.

The CDR3 DNA is TGTGCCAGCAGCTTAGTTTTGAGGGCACCCCAAGAGACCCAGTACTTC. Residues: CASSLVLRAPQETQYF. The chain recombines TRBV7-9 with TRBJ2-5; D is possibly TRBD2 (5 bases). CDR3 length: 16 residues. V lost 1 base and J 1 base, leaving 13 bases between the germline ends. Germline CDR1 SEHNR, CDR2 FQNEAQ (reference sequence).

The chain combines TRBV6-2 or TRBV6-3 with TRBJ2-5; D not certain. V lost 2 bases, J lost 0 bases, and 4 bases lay in between. This CDR3 spans 13 amino acids. Per the germline V gene, CDR1 is MNHEY and CDR2 is SVGEGT. The CDR3 DNA reads as TGTGCCAGCAGTTACGAGGACCAAGAGACCCAGTACTTC. This encodes CASSYEDQETQYF.

J is TRBJ1-4 and V is TRBV4-2, with D unresolved. The CDR3 sequence is 14 residues long. V was trimmed by 2 bases and J by 13 bases, leaving 17 bases between them. Germline assignment: CDR1 LGHNA and CDR2 YNFKEQ. DNA of the CDR3: TGTGCCAGCAGCCAACCTACGGAAGCGCAAGGACTGTTTTTT. As protein: CASSQPTEAQGLFF.

The CDR3 loop is CASSYFIDSTYEQYF. Written as DNA, the CDR3 is TGTGCCAGCAGTTATTTTATAGACAGCACCTACGAGCAGTACTTC. The J gene is TRBJ2-7, the V gene TRBV6-5; D might be TRBD1 (5 bases). Germline loops: CDR1 MNHEY, CDR2 SVGAGI. The germline V and J ends were trimmed by 3 bases and 2 bases, with 14 bases remaining between them. The CDR3 totals 15 residues.